This TCR beta chain was found in a study of technical replicates of blood from several donors. Trimming left V 0 bases short and J 5 bases short, with 12 bases between. CDR3 length: 14 residues. Germline CDR1 and CDR2: SGHNT and YYREEE (reference sequence). Sequencing used immunoSEQ multiplex PCR; TCRdb keeps in-frame clones, though not all of them. The table includes around 68,000 clones, roughly 97% detected once. The sequence was collected from a human donor in good health. V gene TRBV5-4 combines with J gene TRBJ2-7, with TRBD2 as a possible D gene (5 bases). Source material: T cells isolated from PBMCs. CDR3 nucleotides: TGTGCCAGCAGCTTGGGGCTAAGGGAGAACGAGCAGTACTTC. Translated: CASSLGLRENEQYF.